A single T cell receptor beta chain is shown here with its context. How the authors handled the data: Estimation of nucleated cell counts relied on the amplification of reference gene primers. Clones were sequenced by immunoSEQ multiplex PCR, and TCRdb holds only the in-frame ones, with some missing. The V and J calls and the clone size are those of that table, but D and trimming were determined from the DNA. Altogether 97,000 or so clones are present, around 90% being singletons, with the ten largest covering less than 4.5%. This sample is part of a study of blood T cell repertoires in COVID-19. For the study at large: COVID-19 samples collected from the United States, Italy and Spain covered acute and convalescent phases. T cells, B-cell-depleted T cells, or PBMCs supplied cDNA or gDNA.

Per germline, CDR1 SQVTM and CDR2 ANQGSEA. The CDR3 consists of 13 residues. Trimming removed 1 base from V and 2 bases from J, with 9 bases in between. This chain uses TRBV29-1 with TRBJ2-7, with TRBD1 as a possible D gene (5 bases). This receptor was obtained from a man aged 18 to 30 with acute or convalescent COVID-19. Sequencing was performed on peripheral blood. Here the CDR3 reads CSVEAGIPYEQYF. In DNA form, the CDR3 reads TGCAGCGTTGAAGCAGGGATCCCCTACGAGCAGTACTTC.